The clone carrying this TCR beta chain was recorded at least ten times. As yet, its antigen is unknown. This sample was included in a study of T-cell memory formation after mild COVID-19. General observations from the study: The study detected some responding clones in pre-infection memory, suggesting cross-reactive memory joined.

TCRalpha and TCRbeta libraries used 5'RACE with constant-segment primers and UMIs. One entry per CDR3 protein, called by TCRdb with MiXCR from the 5' RACE reads. Of hundreds of thousands of distinct CDR3 sequences listed, roughly an eighth are singletons. Germline V gene lookup returns CDR1 SGHTA and CDR2 FQGNSA. The CDR3 runs 15 residues. With V trimmed by 2 bases and J by 2 bases, 2 bases remained unmatched. This rearrangement joins TRBV7-2 to TRBJ2-1, with TRBD2 matching over 8 bases. The receptor's source is a man between 18 and 35 years old who had mild COVID-19 (a few samples of this study predate the infection). Cell type and time point are not known. Sequenced: PBMCs or a T cell subset sorted from them (not recorded which). CDR3 sequence reads: CASSLNSGAYNEQFF. The CDR3 DNA reads TGTGCCAGCAGCTTAAATAGCGGGGCCTACAATGAGCAGTTCTTC.